The 19 T cell receptor beta chains below were found in one sample sequenced in a study of regulatory T cells in long-lasting Graves disease. Time point in this sample: newly diagnosed GD, antithyroid drugs for less than 3 months. The TCR library was made from RNA extracted from PBMCs. To make TCR beta libraries, researchers used iRepertoire HTBI primers and Arm-PCR of CDR3 regions. TCRdb reprocessed the multiplex PCR reads with MiXCR, giving one entry per CDR3 protein. The repertoire has 680,000 or so distinct CDR3 sequences, less than 20% of them found once; the top ten carry around a sixth. The same specimen was also included in a second study, on T cells in Graves' hyperthyroidism and ophthalmopathy.

Source: peripheral blood mononuclear cells (PBMCs), taken at new diagnosis, from a patient treated with antithyroid drugs. The source is a woman aged 25 to 39 with Graves disease.

The gene calls are TRBV7-9 and TRBJ1-2, with a tentative D call TRBD1 (5 bases). Trimming cost V 2 bases and J 5 bases, with 18 bases left between them. The germline V gene has CDR1 SEHNR and CDR2 FQNEAQ (reference sequence). The CDR3 is 16 residues long. For the CDR3, the DNA is TGTGCCAGCAGCTTAATGGCAGGGAGGGGATCTTATGGCTACACCTTC. This sequence encodes CASSLMAGRGSYGYTF. Filled out from reference TRBV7-9 and TRBJ1-2, the complete variable domain reads DTGVSQNPRHKITKRGQNVTFRCDPISEHNRLYWYRQTLGQGPEFLTYFQNEAQLEKSRLLSDRFSAERPKGSFSTLEIQRTEQGDSAMYLCASSLMAGRGSYGYTFGSGTRLTVV.

The rearrangement links TRBV7-2 to TRBJ2-7, with TRBD2 as a possible D gene (5 bases). Germline V gene sequence: CDR1 SGHTA, CDR2 FQGNSA. Trimming cost V 3 bases and J 6 bases, with 12 bases left between them. The CDR3 spans 13 residues. The CDR3 is CASSLEAASEQYF. Here the CDR3 DNA reads TGTGCCAGCAGCTTGGAGGCGGCCAGCGAGCAGTACTTC.

This chain links TRBV7-9 with TRBJ2-7; perhaps D is TRBD1 or TRBD2 (5 bases each). With 2 bases removed from V and 2 bases from J, the gap between germline ends came to 16 bases. Germline lookup yields CDR1 SEHNR and CDR2 FQNEAQ (reference sequence). The CDR3 spans 16 residues. The CDR3 nucleotides are TGTGCCAGCAGCTTAATGGTGGGGGTGGACACCTACGAGCAGTACTTC. Translated: CASSLMVGVDTYEQYF.

Only a few counts were recorded for this clonotype. V usage is TRBV28 and J usage is TRBJ1-2, with TRBD1 as a possible D gene (5 bases). Germline CDR1 reads MDHEN; CDR2 reads SYDVKM. The CDR3 has 14 residues. The V end was cut by 5 bases, the J end by 3 bases, with 13 bases between. CDR3 amino acids: CASSGAGFDYGYTF. CDR3 bases: TGTGCCAGCAGTGGCGCAGGGTTTGACTATGGCTACACCTTC.

This clonotype was recorded many times. The J gene is TRBJ1-5, the V gene TRBV3-1; perhaps TRBD1 as D (6 bases). This CDR3 has 17 residues. Per germline, CDR1 LGHDT and CDR2 YNNKEL (reference sequence). Trimming left V 1 base short and J 0 bases short, with 13 bases between. The CDR3 loop reads CASSQGAGDYSNQPQHF. In DNA form, the CDR3 reads TGTGCCAGCAGCCAAGGGGCAGGGGACTATAGCAATCAGCCCCAGCATTTT. Based on the CDR3 plus reference TRBV3-1 and TRBJ1-5, the full variable domain is DTAVSQTPKYLVTQMGNDKSIKCEQNLGHDTMYWYKQDSKKFLKIMFSYNNKELIINETVPNRFSPKSPDKAHLNLHINSLELGDSAVYFCASSQGAGDYSNQPQHFGDGTRLSIL.

At least ten counts were recorded for this clonotype. V and J are TRBV11-2 and TRBJ2-7, with no clear D. The CDR3 is 15 residues long. Trimming shortened V by 2 bases and J by 2 bases, and 13 bases separated the two germline ends. From germline, CDR1 is SGHAT and CDR2 FQNNGV. CDR3 sequence: CASSLRQVAPYEQYF. The CDR3 DNA reads as TGTGCCAGCAGCTTACGGCAGGTCGCTCCCTACGAGCAGTACTTC.

This clonotype was counted ten times or more. V gene TRBV2 combines with J gene TRBJ1-2; D is unresolved. Germline CDR1 reads SNHLY; CDR2 reads FYNNEI. The CDR3 covers 14 residues. V dropped 6 bases and J dropped 0 bases, with 11 bases sitting between them. CDR3 residues: CASRVDVANYGYTF. Here the CDR3 DNA reads TGTGCCAGCAGGGTAGACGTCGCTAACTATGGCTACACCTTC.

There are a few counts of this clonotype. The chain uses TRBV29-1 and TRBJ2-7; D is unclear. This CDR3 spans 12 amino acids. Trimming removed 4 bases from V and 1 base from J, with 8 bases in between. Looked up from germline, CDR1 is SQVTM and CDR2 is ANQGSEA. The CDR3 nucleotides are TGCAGCGTTGGTAGAGGATCCTACGAGCAGTACTTC. It codes for CSVGRGSYEQYF.

This clonotype was recorded at least ten times. This sequence joins TRBV28 and TRBJ1-3, with a tentative D call TRBD1 (5 bases). Germline-derived CDR1 and CDR2 are MDHEN and SYDVKM. The CDR3 is made up of 16 amino acids. The V end was cut by 4 bases, the J end by 0 bases, with 13 bases between. DNA for the CDR3: TGTGCCAGCAGTTCCCCGGGACCGAGCTCTGGAAACACCATATATTTT. Its translation: CASSSPGPSSGNTIYF.

The table lists this clonotype with many counts. This sequence joins TRBV6-2 or TRBV6-3 and TRBJ1-1; the D gene is possibly TRBD1 (6 bases). Trimming cost V 5 bases and J 11 bases, with 30 bases left between them. Germline lookup yields CDR1 MNHEY and CDR2 SVGEGT. The CDR3 runs 17 residues. The DNA of the CDR3 is TGTGCCAGCAGTGAAGGGGGATGGGGCAGGGTCTTTATTATGGCTTTCTTT. Translating it yields CASSEGGWGRVFIMAFF.

This chain connects TRBV19 to TRBJ2-4; D might be TRBD2 (5 bases). CDR3 length equals 12 residues. Germline lookup yields CDR1 LNHDA and CDR2 SQIVND (reference sequence). Trimming cost V 5 bases and J 8 bases, with 10 bases left between them. CDR3 loop: CASSALGDIQYF. The CDR3 nucleotides are TGTGCCAGTAGTGCTCTCGGGGACATTCAGTACTTC.

This chain joins TRBV20-1 and TRBJ1-1; D not resolved. Germline V lookup: CDR1 DFQATT, CDR2 SNEGSKA (reference sequence). The CDR3 spans 14 residues. Deletions cut 2 bases from V and 0 bases from J, with 10 bases between. CDR3 amino acids: CSARSGILNTEAFF. The CDR3 bases are TGCAGTGCTAGATCCGGCATCTTGAACACTGAAGCTTTCTTT.

This clonotype was recorded at least ten times. This rearrangement joins TRBV27 to TRBJ1-1, with D perhaps matching TRBD1 (5 bases). The CDR3 contains 14 residues. The V end was cut by 2 bases, the J end by 4 bases, with 11 bases between. CDR1 is MNHEY, CDR2 SMNVEV, per germline (reference sequence). The CDR3 coding sequence is TGTGCCAGCAGTTTAACAGGAGGATTCACTGAAGCTTTCTTT. It yields the protein CASSLTGGFTEAFF.

The chain recombines TRBV6-5 with TRBJ2-2; 9 nucleotides align to TRBD2. CDR3 length: 16 residues. With 2 bases clipped from V and 4 bases from J, the junction kept 5 bases outside the gene matches. Germline V CDR1 and CDR2: MNHEY, SVGAGI. CDR3 region: CASSYVAGVRTGELFF. CDR3 nucleotides: TGTGCCAGCAGTTACGTAGCGGGAGTACGCACCGGGGAGCTGTTTTTT.

This clonotype was observed many times. V and J are TRBV6-2 or TRBV6-3 and TRBJ2-7; TRBD2 agrees at 9 bases. V dropped 2 bases and J dropped 5; count of bases not matched to a gene: 7. The CDR3 is 15 residues long. Germline CDR1 is MNHEY and CDR2 is SVGEGT. CDR3 protein: CASSYVSGRSHEQYF. The CDR3 DNA sequence: TGTGCCAGCAGTTACGTCAGCGGGAGGTCCCACGAGCAGTACTTC.

This clonotype was counted ten times or more. The V call is TRBV19, the J call TRBJ1-1; 9 nucleotides match TRBD1. The CDR3 has 13 amino acids. Germline V gives CDR1 LNHDA, CDR2 SQIVND (reference sequence). V was pared by 3 bases and J by 6 bases, with 2 bases of the junction left unmatched. The CDR3 DNA is TGTGCCAGTAGTATGGGACAGGGAGCTGAAGCTTTCTTT. Amino acids: CASSMGQGAEAFF.

This clonotype has more than one count but fewer than ten. The chain is built from TRBV20-1 and TRBJ1-6; the match to TRBD1 covers 7 bases. CDR1 and CDR2 from the germline V gene are DFQATT and SNEGSKA (reference sequence). Germline trimming cut 8 bases from V and 5 bases from J; bases unmatched to any gene: 3. This CDR3 has 12 amino acids. CDR3 in amino acids: CSTTGNNSPLHF. Here the CDR3 DNA reads TGCAGTACGACAGGGAATAATTCACCCCTCCACTTT.

The table lists this clonotype with many counts. CDR3 loop: CASSQFVTSYEQYF. The CDR3 DNA reads as TGTGCCAGCAGCCAGTTCGTGACTAGCTACGAGCAGTACTTC. V gene TRBV3-1 combines with J gene TRBJ2-7; D is perhaps TRBD2 (6 bases). CDR3 length: 14 residues. The germline V and J ends were trimmed by 3 bases and 3 bases, with 12 bases remaining between them. Germline V CDR1 and CDR2: LGHDT, YNNKEL (reference sequence).

V usage is TRBV11-2 and J usage is TRBJ2-6; no clear D gene. V lost 5 bases to trimming and J lost 2 bases, with 10 bases between them. Germline V gene sequence: CDR1 SGHAT, CDR2 FQNNGV. The CDR3 length is 15 residues. CDR3 coding DNA: TGTGCCAGCAGCCCACATAGGACTGGGGCCAACGTCCTGACTTTC. Translated, it gives CASSPHRTGANVLTF.